This TCR beta chain was sequenced for a study of shared clonotypes between healthy human individuals. Findings and limits, study-wide: Collection of samples was limited to blood; tissue repertoires likely differ.

This CDR3 spans 15 amino acids. Germline CDR1 is SGHVS and CDR2 is FQNEAQ. After removal of 5 bases from V and 6 bases from J, the junction contained 9 bases not matched to a gene. Some 84 million PBMCs supplied genomic DNA for unsorted samples. Turning to this clone: The antigen is undetermined.

Unsorted PBMC DNA sequencing spanned ten immunoSEQ deep assay plates. Per the authors' pipeline: ImmunoSEQ supplied junction-only sequences lacking quality scores, so filtering was different. The assay was immunoSEQ multiplex PCR, and TCRdb's table has in-frame clones only and misses some. That table furnishes V, J and clone size, whereas the DNA furnished D and trimming. This table has some 490,000 clones, roughly 80% appearing once. The J gene is TRBJ2-3, the V gene TRBV7-8; 9 bases match TRBD1. Sequenced material: PBMCs. The receptor was isolated from a woman aged 35 to 49 in good health. Some clones in this sample may be carry-over from other donors' samples. The CDR3 protein is CASSPPGTGRDTQYF. CDR3 in DNA: TGTGCCAGCAGCCCCCCCGGGACAGGGAGGGATACGCAGTATTTT.